This is a list of T cell receptor beta chains from one sample in a study of robustness of blood B and T cell sequencing. TCRdb re-derived calls from the PCR reads in MiXCR, one entry per CDR3 protein. The top ten hold under 45% of the sample, which has approximately 2,100 distinct CDR3 sequences, 72% seen once. The sample was peripheral blood. These receptor sequences come from a human donor in good health. Both conserved end residues are part of each CDR3. A D gene is named only where the DNA matches it firmly. Rows may omit the clone size; those that give it use once, few, many or a size class.

abundance: once; j_gene: TRBJ1-2; len: 16; d_gene: -; v_gene: TRBV29-1; CDR3aa: CSVEDRSGGSRTGYTF; CDR3nt: TGCAGCGTTGAAGATCGGTCAGGAGGGAGCCGAACGGGCTACACCTTC
abundance: once; j_gene: TRBJ2-6; len: 18; d_gene: -; v_gene: TRBV4-2; CDR3aa: CASSQDMGRISGANVLTF; CDR3nt: TGTGCCAGCAGCCAAGATATGGGACGGATCTCTGGGGCCAACGTCCTGACTTTC
abundance: few; j_gene: TRBJ2-7; len: 15; d_gene: TRBD1; v_gene: TRBV10-3; CDR3aa: CAISSTGASNHEQYF; CDR3nt: TGTGCCATCAGTTCTACAGGGGCAAGCAACCACGAGCAGTACTTC
abundance: large; j_gene: TRBJ2-3; len: 15; d_gene: TRBD2; v_gene: TRBV12-3/TRBV12-4; CDR3aa: CASSSTSGYTDTQYF; CDR3nt: TGTGCCAGCAGTTCGACTAGCGGATACACAGATACGCAGTATTTT
abundance: once; j_gene: TRBJ2-7; len: 15; d_gene: TRBD1; v_gene: TRBV10-3; CDR3aa: CAIQQGANPLGEQYF; CDR3nt: TGTGCCATCCAACAGGGGGCTAACCCCCTGGGGGAGCAGTACTTC
abundance: -; j_gene: TRBJ2-3; len: 14; d_gene: -; v_gene: TRBV5-1; CDR3aa: CASSLEDPTDTQYF; CDR3nt: TGCGCCAGCAGCTTGGAGGACCCCACAGATACGCAGTATTTT
abundance: few; j_gene: TRBJ1-2; len: 15; d_gene: -; v_gene: TRBV15; CDR3aa: CATSREGGDYYGYTF; CDR3nt: TGTGCCACCAGCAGAGAAGGTGGGGATTACTATGGCTACACCTTC
abundance: -; j_gene: TRBJ1-5; len: 18; d_gene: -; v_gene: TRBV5-6; CDR3aa: CASSLGPPLTLSNQPQHF; CDR3nt: TGTGCCAGCAGCCTCGGGCCCCCTCTTACCCTTAGCAATCAGCCCCAGCATTTT
abundance: -; j_gene: TRBJ2-7; len: 12; d_gene: -; v_gene: TRBV10-3; CDR3aa: CAISEGAYEQYF; CDR3nt: TGTGCCATCAGTGAGGGGGCCTACGAGCAGTACTTC
abundance: -; j_gene: TRBJ2-1; len: 13; d_gene: -; v_gene: TRBV7-3; CDR3aa: CASTSTPGDEQFF; CDR3nt: TGTGCCAGCACCTCAACCCCCGGCGATGAGCAGTTCTTC
abundance: -; j_gene: TRBJ2-1; len: 17; d_gene: -; v_gene: TRBV1; CDR3aa: CTSSRTSGGISNNEQFF; CDR3nt: TGCACCAGCAGCAGGACTAGCGGGGGGATCTCCAACAATGAGCAGTTCTTC
abundance: -; j_gene: TRBJ2-3; len: 12; d_gene: -; v_gene: TRBV2; CDR3aa: CASSDNGDTQYF; CDR3nt: TGTGCCAGCAGTGATAATGGGGATACGCAGTATTTT
abundance: -; j_gene: TRBJ1-3; len: 14; d_gene: -; v_gene: TRBV19; CDR3aa: CATKDTSSGNTIYF; CDR3nt: TGTGCCACCAAAGATACGAGCTCTGGAAACACCATATATTTT
abundance: -; j_gene: TRBJ1-2; len: 15; d_gene: -; v_gene: TRBV5-5; CDR3aa: CASSRLGGEVDGYTF; CDR3nt: TGTGCCAGCAGCCGTCTTGGGGGCGAAGTTGATGGCTACACCTTC
abundance: -; j_gene: TRBJ2-7; len: 8; d_gene: -; v_gene: TRBV2; CDR3aa: CASSEGYF; CDR3nt: TGTGCCAGCAGTGAAGGGTACTTC
abundance: -; j_gene: TRBJ1-1; len: 12; d_gene: -; v_gene: TRBV5-5; CDR3aa: CASSSYTFEAFF; CDR3nt: TGTGCCAGCAGCTCCTACACTTTTGAAGCTTTCTTT
abundance: -; j_gene: TRBJ1-1; len: 16; d_gene: -; v_gene: TRBV21-1; CDR3aa: CASSKRWGGEGTEAFF; CDR3nt: TGTGCCAGCAGCAAAAGGTGGGGGGGCGAAGGGACTGAAGCTTTCTTT
abundance: -; j_gene: TRBJ1-4; len: 15; d_gene: TRBD1; v_gene: TRBV14; CDR3aa: CASSPRDSRYEKLFF; CDR3nt: TGTGCCAGCAGCCCCCGGGACAGTCGATACGAAAAACTGTTTTTT
abundance: few; j_gene: TRBJ2-3; len: 14; d_gene: TRBD2; v_gene: TRBV7-9; CDR3aa: CASSRTRVEDTQYF; CDR3nt: TGTGCCAGCAGCCGGACTAGGGTTGAAGATACGCAGTATTTT
abundance: -; j_gene: TRBJ2-7; len: 13; d_gene: -; v_gene: TRBV20-1; CDR3aa: CSARSPGPYEQYF; CDR3nt: TGCAGTGCTAGATCGCCAGGCCCCTACGAGCAGTACTTC
abundance: -; j_gene: TRBJ2-3; len: 14; d_gene: TRBD1; v_gene: TRBV29-1; CDR3aa: CSVGEQGVTDTQYF; CDR3nt: TGCAGCGTTGGAGAGCAGGGGGTCACAGATACGCAGTATTTT
abundance: -; j_gene: TRBJ2-6; len: 17; d_gene: TRBD1; v_gene: TRBV11-1; CDR3aa: CASSFGTGISGANVLTF; CDR3nt: TGTGCCAGCAGCTTCGGGACAGGGATCTCTGGGGCCAACGTCCTGACTTTC
abundance: -; j_gene: TRBJ2-3; len: 17; d_gene: TRBD2; v_gene: TRBV15; CDR3aa: CATSRDRRTSKADTQYF; CDR3nt: TGTGCCACCAGCAGAGATCGTCGGACTAGCAAGGCAGATACGCAGTATTTT
abundance: -; j_gene: TRBJ2-7; len: 14; d_gene: TRBD1; v_gene: TRBV12-3/TRBV12-4; CDR3aa: CASRRDRGLYEQYF; CDR3nt: TGTGCCAGCAGACGGGACAGGGGATTGTACGAGCAGTACTTC
abundance: -; j_gene: TRBJ1-1; len: 18; d_gene: TRBD1; v_gene: TRBV7-6; CDR3aa: CASTLRGQGAFGATEAFF; CDR3nt: TGTGCCAGCACCCTTAGAGGGCAGGGGGCTTTCGGAGCCACTGAAGCTTTCTTT
abundance: -; j_gene: TRBJ2-3; len: 16; d_gene: TRBD2; v_gene: TRBV4-2; CDR3aa: CASSPLTSGNTDTQYF; CDR3nt: TGTGCCAGCAGCCCCCTGACTAGCGGTAACACAGATACGCAGTATTTT
abundance: -; j_gene: TRBJ2-7; len: 14; d_gene: -; v_gene: TRBV10-3; CDR3aa: CAISGGAKPYEQYF; CDR3nt: TGTGCCATCAGTGGAGGCGCCAAACCCTACGAGCAGTACTTC
abundance: -; j_gene: TRBJ2-2; len: 16; d_gene: -; v_gene: TRBV6-6; CDR3aa: CASSYWSSPLSGELFF; CDR3nt: TGTGCCAGCAGTTATTGGAGCTCGCCGCTTTCCGGGGAGCTGTTTTTT
abundance: -; j_gene: TRBJ2-2; len: 15; d_gene: TRBD1; v_gene: TRBV27; CDR3aa: CASSPGDRFTGELFF; CDR3nt: TGTGCCAGCAGTCCGGGGGACAGGTTCACCGGGGAGCTGTTTTTT
abundance: -; j_gene: TRBJ2-3; len: 13; d_gene: -; v_gene: TRBV2; CDR3aa: CASSEGYTDTQYF; CDR3nt: TGTGCCAGCAGTGAAGGCTACACAGATACGCAGTATTTT
abundance: -; j_gene: TRBJ1-2; len: 13; d_gene: -; v_gene: TRBV5-1; CDR3aa: CASSAGGIGGYTF; CDR3nt: TGCGCCAGCAGCGCCGGGGGGATTGGTGGCTACACCTTC
abundance: -; j_gene: TRBJ2-3; len: 13; d_gene: -; v_gene: TRBV6-1; CDR3aa: CASSEVRADTQYF; CDR3nt: TGTGCCAGCAGTGAAGTCAGGGCAGATACGCAGTATTTT
abundance: -; j_gene: TRBJ2-3; len: 14; d_gene: -; v_gene: TRBV7-8; CDR3aa: CASSLAIITDTQYF; CDR3nt: TGTGCCAGCAGCTTAGCAATTATCACAGATACGCAGTATTTT
abundance: -; j_gene: TRBJ1-2; len: 15; d_gene: -; v_gene: TRBV2; CDR3aa: CASSESAGEVHGYTF; CDR3nt: TGTGCCAGCAGTGAATCCGCAGGGGAAGTGCATGGCTACACCTTC
abundance: -; j_gene: TRBJ1-2; len: 15; d_gene: -; v_gene: TRBV5-5; CDR3aa: CASSLEGLPNYGYTF; CDR3nt: TGTGCCAGCAGCTTGGAGGGCCTTCCCAACTATGGCTACACCTTC
abundance: -; j_gene: TRBJ1-1; len: 9; d_gene: -; v_gene: TRBV29-1; CDR3aa: CSGGAGAFF; CDR3nt: TGCAGCGGAGGGGCTGGAGCTTTCTTT
abundance: few; j_gene: TRBJ2-1; len: 16; d_gene: -; v_gene: TRBV5-4; CDR3aa: CASSLGSSRTYNEQFF; CDR3nt: TGTGCCAGCAGCTTGGGGAGTAGTAGGACCTACAATGAGCAGTTCTTC
abundance: once; j_gene: TRBJ1-2; len: 14; d_gene: -; v_gene: TRBV6-4; CDR3aa: CATSDLGRNYGYTF; CDR3nt: TGTGCCACCAGTGACCTGGGACGGAACTATGGCTACACCTTC
abundance: -; j_gene: TRBJ2-2; len: 15; d_gene: -; v_gene: TRBV24-1; CDR3aa: CATSDLVGPTGELFF; CDR3nt: TGTGCCACCAGTGATTTGGTCGGGCCCACCGGGGAGCTGTTTTTT
abundance: -; j_gene: TRBJ2-1; len: 12; d_gene: -; v_gene: TRBV30; CDR3aa: CAWTTWGREQFF; CDR3nt: TGTGCCTGGACCACGTGGGGGAGAGAGCAGTTCTTC
abundance: large; j_gene: TRBJ1-2; len: 14; d_gene: -; v_gene: TRBV4-1; CDR3aa: CASSQGDSDYGYTF; CDR3nt: TGCGCCAGCAGCCAGGGGGACTCGGACTATGGCTACACCTTC
abundance: -; j_gene: TRBJ2-6; len: 18; d_gene: -; v_gene: TRBV9; CDR3aa: CASSNLAGANSGANVLTF; CDR3nt: TGTGCCAGCAGCAACCTTGCGGGGGCTAATTCTGGGGCCAACGTCCTGACTTTC
abundance: -; j_gene: TRBJ2-1; len: 19; d_gene: -; v_gene: TRBV24-1; CDR3aa: CATTHSNRDTTMDYNEQFF; CDR3nt: TGTGCCACCACTCACTCCAACCGGGACACAACTATGGATTACAATGAGCAGTTCTTC
abundance: large; j_gene: TRBJ1-5; len: 13; d_gene: TRBD1; v_gene: TRBV24-1; CDR3aa: CATGGSLNQPQHF; CDR3nt: TGTGCCACAGGGGGCAGCCTCAATCAGCCCCAGCATTTT
abundance: -; j_gene: TRBJ1-4; len: 13; d_gene: -; v_gene: TRBV18; CDR3aa: CASSPLSQEKLFF; CDR3nt: TGTGCCAGCTCACCCTTGTCCCAGGAAAAACTGTTTTTT
abundance: -; j_gene: TRBJ1-2; len: 13; d_gene: -; v_gene: TRBV20-1; CDR3aa: CSARDSSFYGYTF; CDR3nt: TGCAGTGCTAGAGATAGCAGTTTCTATGGCTACACCTTC
abundance: -; j_gene: TRBJ1-1; len: 14; d_gene: -; v_gene: TRBV5-5; CDR3aa: CASSLADRNTEAFF; CDR3nt: TGTGCCAGCAGCTTGGCGGACAGGAACACTGAAGCTTTCTTT
abundance: -; j_gene: TRBJ2-1; len: 16; d_gene: -; v_gene: TRBV12-5; CDR3aa: CASGLANRDRGNEQFF; CDR3nt: TGTGCTAGTGGTTTGGCGAACAGGGATCGGGGTAATGAGCAGTTCTTC
abundance: -; j_gene: TRBJ2-3; len: 17; d_gene: TRBD1; v_gene: TRBV6-2/TRBV6-3; CDR3aa: CASSYSPPGQGPDTQYF; CDR3nt: TGTGCCAGCAGTTACTCCCCTCCGGGACAGGGACCAGATACGCAGTATTTT
abundance: -; j_gene: TRBJ1-5; len: 15; d_gene: -; v_gene: TRBV5-5; CDR3aa: CASSLAPGVSQPQHF; CDR3nt: TGTGCCAGCAGCTTGGCGCCGGGGGTGAGTCAGCCCCAGCATTTT
abundance: few; j_gene: TRBJ2-7; len: 15; d_gene: TRBD1; v_gene: TRBV10-3; CDR3aa: CAISERGGTEGEQYF; CDR3nt: TGTGCCATCAGTGAGCGAGGTGGGACAGAGGGCGAGCAGTACTTC
abundance: large; j_gene: TRBJ1-1; len: 14; d_gene: -; v_gene: TRBV30; CDR3aa: CAWSIGRGVTEAFF; CDR3nt: TGTGCCTGGAGTATAGGCAGGGGAGTCACTGAAGCTTTCTTT
abundance: -; j_gene: TRBJ2-5; len: 15; d_gene: TRBD2; v_gene: TRBV7-9; CDR3aa: CASSPREGSQETQYF; CDR3nt: TGTGCCAGCAGCCCTAGGGAGGGGTCCCAAGAGACCCAGTACTTC
abundance: -; j_gene: TRBJ1-2; len: 16; d_gene: TRBD1; v_gene: TRBV28; CDR3aa: CASSRITGGKGYGYTF; CDR3nt: TGTGCCAGCAGCCGAATCACAGGGGGGAAGGGGTATGGCTACACCTTC
abundance: few; j_gene: TRBJ1-2; len: 10; d_gene: -; v_gene: TRBV29-1; CDR3aa: CSVEQYGYTF; CDR3nt: TGCAGCGTTGAACAGTATGGCTACACCTTC
abundance: -; j_gene: TRBJ2-3; len: 14; d_gene: -; v_gene: TRBV3-1; CDR3aa: CASSIDSSTDTQYF; CDR3nt: TGTGCCAGCAGCATTGACAGCAGCACAGATACGCAGTATTTT
abundance: -; j_gene: TRBJ1-2; len: 13; d_gene: -; v_gene: TRBV18; CDR3aa: CASSQGSNYGYTF; CDR3nt: TGTGCCAGCTCGCAGGGTTCTAACTATGGCTACACCTTC